This T cell receptor beta chain was identified during a study of vaccination and CD4 T cells after COVID-19. Overall study context: The interval from dose two to post-vaccine sampling had a median of about 72 days, and it ranged from 14 to 241. Treatment of control cultures consisted of a CEFX pool, an HIV-1 Nef pool, or no peptide. Points from the study as a whole: Median numbers of SARS-CoV-2-reactive clonotypes increased from approximately 23 to 38 (not a significant change).

As to this clonotype: As yet, its antigen is unknown.

The CDR3 has 15 residues. CDR1 and CDR2 from the germline V gene are SNHLY and FYNNEI. V lost 6 bases and J lost 0, with 12 bases in between. Treatment meaning: roughly 11-day PBMC culture with coronavirus spike peptide pools or control peptides (ViraFEST assay). With the Oncomine TCR Beta short-read assay, DNA from cultured CD4+ T cells was sequenced. Genomic DNA was isolated from cultured CD4+ T cells. TCRdb re-called the PCR reads through MiXCR, storing one row per CDR3 protein. The repertoire includes just under 20,000 distinct CDR3 sequences, about 42% of them detected once, and around a quarter sits in the top ten.

The input for sequencing was CD4+ T cells from blood, cultured in vitro, taken before SARS-CoV-2 vaccination. The chain is built from TRBV2 and TRBJ1-3; D possibly corresponds to TRBD1 (5 bases). The sequence was obtained from a human donor who received a COVID-19 vaccine. CDR3 nucleotides: TGTGCCAGCAGGGTGGGGACGGTCTCTGGAAACACCATATATTTT. Its translation: CASRVGTVSGNTIYF.